This note documents a single T cell receptor (beta chain) sequence. The data were taken from a study of blood T cell repertoires in COVID-19. Study-level information: The origin of the acute and convalescent COVID-19 samples was the United States, Italy and Spain. Sources were T cells, B-cell-depleted T cells, or PBMCs; the material itself was cDNA or gDNA.

Enrollment of patients from Seattle took place during active infection, with longitudinal follow-up. The CDR3 contains 14 residues. CDR1 is GTSNPN and CDR2 is SVGIG in the germline V gene (reference sequence). Trimming at V came to 5 bases and at J to 4 bases, leaving 5 bases not matched to a gene. Study processing details: Researchers report that nucleated cell counts were estimated from reference gene primer amplification. This table comes from immunoSEQ multiplex PCR, and its TCRdb copy is limited to in-frame clones, with some not included. Clone size and V and J calls were adopted from that table, with D and trimming inferred from the DNA. This sample has under 65,000 clones; about 90% occur once, and the top ten carry roughly a fifth.

The receptor comes from a woman older than 75 with COVID-19, enrolled during active disease. The genes are TRBV30 and TRBJ1-1; 12 nucleotides line up with TRBD1. The specimen sequenced was peripheral blood. Here the CDR3 DNA reads TGTGCCTGGGGGACAGGGGGCGCGGTCACTGAAGCTTTCTTT. Translated, it gives CAWGTGGAVTEAFF.